These T cell receptor beta chains were read from a single sample in a study of blood T cells in healthy people across ages. TCRdb reprocessed the 5' RACE reads with MiXCR, giving one entry per CDR3 protein. The sample lists hundreds of thousands of distinct CDR3 sequences; more than 25% were seen once. The same sample was also used in a study of T cells of mothers and their children.

Sequenced material: blood. These receptors were taken from a boy younger than 18 in good health. CDR3s include the opening cysteine and the closing phenylalanine or tryptophan. The order of the fields is J gene, clone size, D gene, V gene, CDR3 length, CDR3 DNA, CDR3 protein. A D gene is named only where the DNA matches it firmly. A clone size is listed for some rows: how often the clone was seen (once, few, many), or a class if it is expanded.

TRBJ2-7 | few | NA | TRBV9 | 14 | TGTGCCAGCAGCGTAGGAGGGGGGGACCCTGGGCAGTACTTC | CASSVGGGDPGQYF
TRBJ1-4 | few | NA | TRBV20-1 | 15 | TGCAGTGCTAGAATACAGGGTTTAGGGGATGAAAAACTGTTTTTT | CSARIQGLGDEKLFF
TRBJ1-1 | few | NA | TRBV28 | 12 | TGTGCCAGCAGTTTGTACGGATTCCAAGCTTTCTTT | CASSLYGFQAFF
TRBJ2-5 | few | TRBD1 | TRBV10-3 | 12 | TGTGCCATAGGACAGGACCAAGAGACCCAGTACTTC | CAIGQDQETQYF
TRBJ1-6 | few | NA | TRBV7-2 | 14 | TGTGCCAGCAGCCTCAGTCCCTATAATTCACCCCTCCACTTT | CASSLSPYNSPLHF
TRBJ1-1 | NA | NA | TRBV9 | 14 | TGTGCCAGCAGCCCTGATCACGGGGGGGCTGAAGCTTTCTTT | CASSPDHGGAEAFF
TRBJ1-4 | few | NA | TRBV5-1 | 14 | TGCGCCAGCAGCGTCCGGGGTGATAATGAAAAACTGTTTTTT | CASSVRGDNEKLFF
TRBJ1-1 | few | NA | TRBV24-1 | 13 | TGTGCCACCAGTTCGAACCTCAACACTGAAGCTTTCTTT | CATSSNLNTEAFF
TRBJ1-2 | NA | TRBD1 | TRBV14 | 16 | TGTGCCAGCAGCCAACGCAGACAGGGGAGAGGCGATGGCTACACCTTC | CASSQRRQGRGDGYTF
TRBJ1-5 | few | TRBD1 | TRBV19 | 17 | TGTGCCAGTAGTATAGATCCGACAGGGGGCCCCAATCAGCCCCAGCATTTT | CASSIDPTGGPNQPQHF
TRBJ2-6 | few | NA | TRBV30 | 14 | TGTGCCTGGAGTTATTACTCTGGGGCCAACGTCCTGACTTTC | CAWSYYSGANVLTF
TRBJ2-5 | few | TRBD1 | TRBV6-6 | 13 | TGTGCCAGCAGACCAGACAGGGTGAAGACCCAGTACTTC | CASRPDRVKTQYF
TRBJ2-1 | NA | TRBD1 | TRBV20-1 | 15 | TGCAGTGCTAGGGGCTCGGGACAGGATCACAATGAGCAGTTCTTC | CSARGSGQDHNEQFF
TRBJ2-7 | NA | TRBD1 | TRBV18 | 16 | TGTGCCAGCTCAGCCTACACCGGGACAGGGTTTTCCGAGCAGTACTTC | CASSAYTGTGFSEQYF
TRBJ2-1 | NA | NA | TRBV5-1 | 14 | TGCGCCAGCAGCTTACGAGCGGGCATTGATGAGCAGTTCTTC | CASSLRAGIDEQFF